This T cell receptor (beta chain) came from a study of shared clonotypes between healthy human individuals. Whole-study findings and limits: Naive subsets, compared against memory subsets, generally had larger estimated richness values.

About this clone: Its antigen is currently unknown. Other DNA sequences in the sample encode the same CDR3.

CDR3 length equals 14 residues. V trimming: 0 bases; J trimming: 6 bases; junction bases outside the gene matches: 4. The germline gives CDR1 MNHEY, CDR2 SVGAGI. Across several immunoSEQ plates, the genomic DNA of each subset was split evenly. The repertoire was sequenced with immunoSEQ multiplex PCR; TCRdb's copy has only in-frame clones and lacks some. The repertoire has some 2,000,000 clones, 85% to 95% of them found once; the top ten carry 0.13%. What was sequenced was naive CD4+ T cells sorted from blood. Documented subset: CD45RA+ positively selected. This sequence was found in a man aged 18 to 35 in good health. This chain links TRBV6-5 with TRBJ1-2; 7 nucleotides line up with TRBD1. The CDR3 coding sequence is TGTGCCAGCAGTTACTCCACAGGGGAAAATGGCTACACCTTC. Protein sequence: CASSYSTGENGYTF.